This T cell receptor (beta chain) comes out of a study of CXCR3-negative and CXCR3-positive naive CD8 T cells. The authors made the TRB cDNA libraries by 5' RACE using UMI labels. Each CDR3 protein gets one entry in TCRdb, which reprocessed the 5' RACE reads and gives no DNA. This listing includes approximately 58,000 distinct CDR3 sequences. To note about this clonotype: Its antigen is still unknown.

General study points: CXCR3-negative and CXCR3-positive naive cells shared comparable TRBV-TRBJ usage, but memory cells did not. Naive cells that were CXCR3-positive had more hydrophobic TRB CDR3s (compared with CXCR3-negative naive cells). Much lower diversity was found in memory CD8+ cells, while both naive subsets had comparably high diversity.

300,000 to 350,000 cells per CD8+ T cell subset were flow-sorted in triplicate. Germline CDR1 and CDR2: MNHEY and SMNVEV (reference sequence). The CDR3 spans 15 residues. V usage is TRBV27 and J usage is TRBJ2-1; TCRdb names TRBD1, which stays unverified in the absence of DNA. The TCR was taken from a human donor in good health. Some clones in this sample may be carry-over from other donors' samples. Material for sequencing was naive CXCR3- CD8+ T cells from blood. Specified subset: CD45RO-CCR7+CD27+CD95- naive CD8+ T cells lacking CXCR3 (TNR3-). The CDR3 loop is CASSFGTGGVYEQFF.